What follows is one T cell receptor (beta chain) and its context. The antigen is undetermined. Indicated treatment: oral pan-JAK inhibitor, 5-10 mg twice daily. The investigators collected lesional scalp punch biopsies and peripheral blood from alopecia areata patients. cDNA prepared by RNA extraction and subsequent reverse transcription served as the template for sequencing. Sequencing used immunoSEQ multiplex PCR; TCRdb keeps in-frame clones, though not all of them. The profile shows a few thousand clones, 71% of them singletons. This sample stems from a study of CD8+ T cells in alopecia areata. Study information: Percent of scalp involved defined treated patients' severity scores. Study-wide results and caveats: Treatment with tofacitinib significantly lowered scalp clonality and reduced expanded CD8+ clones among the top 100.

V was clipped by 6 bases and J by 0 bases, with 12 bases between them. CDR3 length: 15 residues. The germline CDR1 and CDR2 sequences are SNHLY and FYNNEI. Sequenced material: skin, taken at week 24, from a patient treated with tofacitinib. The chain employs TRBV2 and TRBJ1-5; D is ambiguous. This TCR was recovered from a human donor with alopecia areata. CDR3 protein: CASSGRLNSNQPQHF. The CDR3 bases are TGTGCCAGCAGCGGCAGGCTAAATAGCAATCAGCCCCAGCATTTT.